This TCR beta chain is drawn from a study of OX40 agonist ivuxolimab in advanced cancers. Study summary: Eligibility admitted prior anti-PD-1, anti-PD-L1 or anti-CTLA-4 therapy; roughly 40% had some.

Profiled with immunoSEQ multiplex PCR; TCRdb holds only in-frame clones, not every one. The sample records 79,000 or so clones, under 95% being singletons. The material sequenced was CD4+ or CD8+ T cells sorted from blood, taken in a trial of the OX40 agonist ivuxolimab. The TCR comes from an adult with an advanced solid tumor such as melanoma, head and neck, liver or kidney cancer.

The CDR3 sequence: CASRLGGQGIGTEAFF. The CDR3 DNA reads TGTGCCAGTAGACTCGGAGGACAGGGGATCGGCACTGAAGCTTTCTTT. The chain has TRBV19 and TRBJ1-1, with 9 positions matching TRBD1. This CDR3 region has 16 residues. Losses at the gene ends were 6 bases for V and 4 bases for J; bases not matched to a gene: 12. Germline loops: CDR1 LNHDA, CDR2 SQIVND (reference sequence).